This is a list of T cell receptor beta chains from one sample in a study of T cells after yellow fever vaccination. TCRdb re-called the 5' RACE reads through MiXCR, storing one row per CDR3 protein. This sample carries approximately 31,000 distinct CDR3 sequences, about 10% of them seen once, and the ten largest clones take 12%. The sample consisted of PBMCs, either bulk or a sorted T-cell subset (CD4+, CD8+, memory, or dextramer-sorted; not recorded which), taken approximately 15 days after the first yellow fever vaccination. These receptors were collected from a man between 18 and 29 years old who received the YFV17D yellow fever vaccine. CDR3s include the opening cysteine and the closing phenylalanine or tryptophan. The order of the fields is V gene, clone size, D gene, J gene, CDR3 protein, CDR3 DNA. D genes are given only for firm matches. Clone size is shown for a subset of rows, as once, few, many or a class of expanded clone.

V gene: TRBV10-3; clone size: many; D gene: TRBD2; J gene: TRBJ2-2; CDR3 protein: CAISSSGGADTGELFF; CDR3 DNA: TGTGCCATCAGCAGTAGCGGGGGGGCCGACACCGGGGAGCTGTTTTTT
V gene: TRBV20-1; clone size: many; D gene: NA; J gene: TRBJ2-1; CDR3 protein: CSANVQRNEQFF; CDR3 DNA: TGCAGTGCTAACGTCCAGCGCAATGAGCAGTTCTTC
V gene: TRBV7-8; clone size: many; D gene: NA; J gene: TRBJ2-5; CDR3 protein: CASSPHGSEETQYF; CDR3 DNA: TGTGCCAGCAGCCCGCACGGGAGTGAGGAGACCCAGTACTTC
V gene: TRBV5-6; clone size: NA; D gene: NA; J gene: TRBJ2-2; CDR3 protein: CASSPGRLGGELFF; CDR3 DNA: TGTGCCAGCAGCCCCGGGCGGCTCGGCGGGGAGCTGTTTTTT
V gene: TRBV20-1; clone size: many; D gene: TRBD2; J gene: TRBJ2-1; CDR3 protein: CSARVGGAVNEQFF; CDR3 DNA: TGCAGTGCTAGGGTCGGGGGGGCCGTCAATGAGCAGTTCTTC
V gene: TRBV6-1; clone size: many; D gene: NA; J gene: TRBJ2-2; CDR3 protein: CASSEELANTGELFF; CDR3 DNA: TGTGCCAGCAGTGAAGAACTAGCGAACACCGGGGAGCTGTTTTTT
V gene: TRBV5-6; clone size: many; D gene: NA; J gene: TRBJ1-1; CDR3 protein: CASSLGREAFF; CDR3 DNA: TGTGCCAGCAGCTTGGGGCGGGAAGCTTTCTTT
V gene: TRBV5-1; clone size: many; D gene: NA; J gene: TRBJ2-1; CDR3 protein: CASSLGSGGAYNEQFF; CDR3 DNA: TGCGCCAGCAGCTTGGGCTCGGGCGGGGCATACAATGAGCAGTTCTTC
V gene: TRBV7-8; clone size: many; D gene: NA; J gene: TRBJ2-5; CDR3 protein: CASSLAFETQYF; CDR3 DNA: TGTGCCAGCAGCTTAGCGTTCGAGACCCAGTACTTC
V gene: TRBV5-1; clone size: many; D gene: NA; J gene: TRBJ2-2; CDR3 protein: CASSPQGDTGELFF; CDR3 DNA: TGCGCCAGCAGCCCTCAGGGAGACACCGGGGAGCTGTTTTTT
V gene: TRBV5-6; clone size: many; D gene: TRBD1; J gene: TRBJ2-5; CDR3 protein: CASRAGTGFQETQYF; CDR3 DNA: TGTGCCAGCAGGGCCGGGACAGGATTCCAAGAGACCCAGTACTTC
V gene: TRBV11-2; clone size: many; D gene: NA; J gene: TRBJ2-2; CDR3 protein: CASSLDSWGKKDTGELFF; CDR3 DNA: TGTGCCAGCAGCTTAGATTCTTGGGGGAAGAAGGATACCGGGGAGCTGTTTTTT
V gene: TRBV9; clone size: medium-sized; D gene: NA; J gene: TRBJ2-5; CDR3 protein: CASSDSETQYF; CDR3 DNA: TGTGCCAGCAGCGACTCGGAGACCCAGTACTTC
V gene: TRBV7-2; clone size: NA; D gene: NA; J gene: TRBJ2-5; CDR3 protein: CASSPVGAGTQYF; CDR3 DNA: TGTGCCAGCAGCCCCGTGGGCGCCGGGACCCAGTACTTC
V gene: TRBV12-3/TRBV12-4; clone size: many; D gene: TRBD2; J gene: TRBJ2-5; CDR3 protein: CASTSSGGAETQYF; CDR3 DNA: TGTGCCAGCACCAGTAGCGGGGGGGCTGAGACCCAGTACTTC
V gene: TRBV6-1; clone size: many; D gene: TRBD1; J gene: TRBJ2-5; CDR3 protein: CASRPGGLLETQYF; CDR3 DNA: TGTGCCAGCAGACCAGGGGGCCTGCTGGAGACCCAGTACTTC
V gene: TRBV12-3/TRBV12-4; clone size: medium-sized; D gene: TRBD1; J gene: TRBJ2-1; CDR3 protein: CASRQGIGNEQFF; CDR3 DNA: TGTGCCAGCAGACAGGGGATCGGGAATGAGCAGTTCTTC
V gene: TRBV7-3; clone size: many; D gene: NA; J gene: TRBJ2-2; CDR3 protein: CASSFPRARGTGELFF; CDR3 DNA: TGTGCCAGCAGCTTTCCACGGGCTAGGGGCACCGGGGAGCTGTTTTTT
V gene: TRBV20-1; clone size: few; D gene: TRBD2; J gene: TRBJ2-1; CDR3 protein: CSGGGGYYNEQFF; CDR3 DNA: TGCAGCGGGGGGGGGGGATACTACAATGAGCAGTTCTTC
V gene: TRBV5-1; clone size: many; D gene: NA; J gene: TRBJ1-1; CDR3 protein: CASSRGDPWRNTEAFF; CDR3 DNA: TGCGCCAGCAGCCGTGGGGACCCCTGGAGGAACACTGAAGCTTTCTTT
V gene: TRBV11-2; clone size: many; D gene: NA; J gene: TRBJ1-4; CDR3 protein: CASSGVTNEKLFF; CDR3 DNA: TGTGCCAGCAGTGGGGTTACTAATGAAAAACTGTTTTTT
V gene: TRBV6-1; clone size: many; D gene: NA; J gene: TRBJ1-2; CDR3 protein: CASKEGPGSIYGYTF; CDR3 DNA: TGTGCCAGCAAAGAAGGTCCGGGTTCTATCTATGGCTACACCTTC
V gene: TRBV6-2/TRBV6-3; clone size: many; D gene: NA; J gene: TRBJ1-4; CDR3 protein: CASSTTNEKLFF; CDR3 DNA: TGTGCCAGCAGCACAACTAATGAAAAACTGTTTTTT
V gene: TRBV3-1; clone size: many; D gene: NA; J gene: TRBJ1-2; CDR3 protein: CASSHESRGYTF; CDR3 DNA: TGTGCCAGCAGCCACGAGAGTCGGGGCTACACCTTC
V gene: TRBV10-1; clone size: many; D gene: NA; J gene: TRBJ2-4; CDR3 protein: CASSDRGSKNIQYF; CDR3 DNA: TGCGCCAGCAGTGACAGGGGATCCAAAAACATTCAGTACTTC
V gene: TRBV7-9; clone size: many; D gene: TRBD1; J gene: TRBJ1-2; CDR3 protein: CASSQTGGRGYTF; CDR3 DNA: TGTGCCAGCAGCCAAACAGGGGGCCGGGGCTACACCTTC
V gene: TRBV11-2; clone size: many; D gene: TRBD2; J gene: TRBJ2-3; CDR3 protein: CASSLTQPSGATQYF; CDR3 DNA: TGTGCCAGCAGCTTAACCCAGCCTAGCGGGGCTACGCAGTATTTT
V gene: TRBV19; clone size: few; D gene: NA; J gene: TRBJ1-1; CDR3 protein: CASRPGPVTEAFF; CDR3 DNA: TGTGCCAGTAGGCCAGGGCCGGTCACTGAAGCTTTCTTT
V gene: TRBV7-2; clone size: NA; D gene: TRBD1; J gene: TRBJ2-2; CDR3 protein: CASSGDSRNTGELFF; CDR3 DNA: TGTGCCAGCAGCGGGGACAGCCGGAACACCGGGGAGCTGTTTTTT
V gene: TRBV4-3; clone size: many; D gene: NA; J gene: TRBJ1-5; CDR3 protein: CASSQQGNQPQHF; CDR3 DNA: TGCGCCAGCAGCCAACAGGGCAATCAGCCCCAGCATTTT
V gene: TRBV9; clone size: many; D gene: TRBD1; J gene: TRBJ1-6; CDR3 protein: CASGKGGSNSPLHF; CDR3 DNA: TGTGCCAGCGGAAAAGGGGGCAGTAATTCACCCCTCCACTTT
V gene: TRBV6-1; clone size: many; D gene: NA; J gene: TRBJ1-1; CDR3 protein: CASVRVGNTEAFF; CDR3 DNA: TGTGCCAGCGTCAGGGTAGGGAACACTGAAGCTTTCTTT
V gene: TRBV13; clone size: medium-sized; D gene: TRBD2; J gene: TRBJ2-7; CDR3 protein: CASSPKTSSGGARSYEQYF; CDR3 DNA: TGTGCCAGCAGCCCAAAGACCTCTAGCGGGGGGGCCCGGTCCTACGAGCAGTACTTC
V gene: TRBV29-1; clone size: many; D gene: NA; J gene: TRBJ1-2; CDR3 protein: CSVEKGYTF; CDR3 DNA: TGCAGCGTTGAGAAAGGCTACACCTTC
V gene: TRBV20-1; clone size: many; D gene: NA; J gene: TRBJ2-1; CDR3 protein: CSARDYNEQFF; CDR3 DNA: TGCAGTGCTAGGGACTACAATGAGCAGTTCTTC
V gene: TRBV7-6; clone size: many; D gene: TRBD2; J gene: TRBJ2-3; CDR3 protein: CASSSWTSGGITDTQYF; CDR3 DNA: TGTGCCAGCAGCTCGTGGACTAGCGGGGGGATAACAGATACGCAGTATTTT
V gene: TRBV18; clone size: many; D gene: NA; J gene: TRBJ2-3; CDR3 protein: CASSPPTTDTQYF; CDR3 DNA: TGTGCCAGCTCACCGCCTACCACAGATACGCAGTATTTT
V gene: TRBV14; clone size: medium-sized; D gene: NA; J gene: TRBJ1-1; CDR3 protein: CASSRGGALNTEAFF; CDR3 DNA: TGTGCCAGCAGCCGGGGAGGGGCTTTGAACACTGAAGCTTTCTTT
V gene: TRBV30; clone size: many; D gene: TRBD1; J gene: TRBJ1-2; CDR3 protein: CAWTTGQGNYGYTF; CDR3 DNA: TGTGCCTGGACTACTGGACAGGGGAACTATGGCTACACCTTC
V gene: TRBV10-3; clone size: many; D gene: NA; J gene: TRBJ2-3; CDR3 protein: CAISPGLAGGLGDRTDTQYF; CDR3 DNA: TGTGCCATCAGCCCCGGACTAGCAGGGGGCTTGGGTGATCGCACAGATACGCAGTATTTT
V gene: TRBV11-2; clone size: many; D gene: TRBD2; J gene: TRBJ2-1; CDR3 protein: CASSLLRSGGGNEQFF; CDR3 DNA: TGTGCCAGCAGCTTATTAAGGAGCGGGGGCGGGAATGAGCAGTTCTTC
V gene: TRBV12-3/TRBV12-4; clone size: many; D gene: NA; J gene: TRBJ2-1; CDR3 protein: CASTTPGQSYNEQFF; CDR3 DNA: TGTGCCAGCACTACCCCCGGACAGTCCTACAATGAGCAGTTCTTC
V gene: TRBV10-3; clone size: many; D gene: NA; J gene: TRBJ2-3; CDR3 protein: CAISGRGPTDTQYF; CDR3 DNA: TGTGCCATCAGTGGACGCGGGCCCACAGATACGCAGTATTTT
V gene: TRBV5-1; clone size: many; D gene: NA; J gene: TRBJ1-1; CDR3 protein: CASRSLQGRTEAFF; CDR3 DNA: TGCGCCAGCAGATCCCTACAGGGTAGGACTGAAGCTTTCTTT
V gene: TRBV6-2/TRBV6-3; clone size: many; D gene: NA; J gene: TRBJ1-1; CDR3 protein: CASSQHEPNTEAFF; CDR3 DNA: TGTGCCAGCAGTCAGCATGAGCCGAACACTGAAGCTTTCTTT
V gene: TRBV5-1; clone size: few; D gene: NA; J gene: TRBJ1-2; CDR3 protein: CASSLVQSNYGYTF; CDR3 DNA: TGCGCCAGCAGCTTGGTACAGTCCAACTATGGCTACACCTTC
V gene: TRBV3-1; clone size: many; D gene: NA; J gene: TRBJ1-1; CDR3 protein: CASSQRVNTEAFF; CDR3 DNA: TGTGCCAGCAGCCAAAGGGTGAACACTGAAGCTTTCTTT
V gene: TRBV7-2; clone size: NA; D gene: NA; J gene: TRBJ1-2; CDR3 protein: CASRAEGAYGYTF; CDR3 DNA: TGTGCCAGCCGGGCGGAGGGCGCCTATGGCTACACCTTC
V gene: TRBV28; clone size: many; D gene: TRBD1; J gene: TRBJ1-5; CDR3 protein: CASSSGTGGDQPQHF; CDR3 DNA: TGTGCCAGCAGTTCCGGGACAGGGGGCGATCAGCCCCAGCATTTT
V gene: TRBV6-5; clone size: many; D gene: NA; J gene: TRBJ1-6; CDR3 protein: CASSYSLVRANNSPLHF; CDR3 DNA: TGTGCCAGCAGTTACTCGTTGGTTCGGGCCAATAATTCACCCCTCCACTTT
V gene: TRBV10-3; clone size: NA; D gene: NA; J gene: TRBJ1-5; CDR3 protein: CSISGGQQPQHF; CDR3 DNA: TGTTCCATCAGCGGAGGGCAACAGCCCCAGCATTTT
V gene: TRBV11-2; clone size: NA; D gene: TRBD2; J gene: TRBJ2-5; CDR3 protein: CASSLGRGWQETQYF; CDR3 DNA: TGTGCCAGCAGCTTAGGGCGGGGGTGGCAAGAGACCCAGTACTTC
V gene: TRBV15; clone size: many; D gene: TRBD1; J gene: TRBJ1-4; CDR3 protein: CATSSGTVREKLFF; CDR3 DNA: TGTGCCACCAGCAGCGGGACAGTTCGGGAAAAACTGTTTTTT
V gene: TRBV5-5; clone size: NA; D gene: NA; J gene: TRBJ2-7; CDR3 protein: CASRLVGYEQYF; CDR3 DNA: TGTGCCAGCAGATTGGTAGGGTACGAGCAGTACTTC
V gene: TRBV12-3/TRBV12-4; clone size: many; D gene: NA; J gene: TRBJ2-2; CDR3 protein: CASSFETGELFF; CDR3 DNA: TGTGCCAGCAGTTTTGAGACCGGGGAGCTGTTTTTT